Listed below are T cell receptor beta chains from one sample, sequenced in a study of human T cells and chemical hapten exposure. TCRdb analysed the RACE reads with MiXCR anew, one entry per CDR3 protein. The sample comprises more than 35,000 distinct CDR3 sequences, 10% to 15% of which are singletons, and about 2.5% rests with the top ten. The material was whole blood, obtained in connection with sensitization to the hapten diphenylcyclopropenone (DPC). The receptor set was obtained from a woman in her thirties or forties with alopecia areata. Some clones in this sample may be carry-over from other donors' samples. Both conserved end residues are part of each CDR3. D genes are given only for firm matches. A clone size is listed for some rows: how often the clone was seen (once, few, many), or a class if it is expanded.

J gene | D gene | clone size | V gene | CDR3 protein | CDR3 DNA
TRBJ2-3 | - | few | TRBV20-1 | CSANRQDGTDTQYF | TGCAGTGCAAATCGACAGGACGGCACAGATACGCAGTATTTT
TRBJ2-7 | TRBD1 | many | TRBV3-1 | CASSQPGQRPYEQYF | TGTGCCAGCAGCCAACCGGGACAGAGACCATACGAGCAGTACTTC
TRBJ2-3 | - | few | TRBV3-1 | CASSLGQLLHIDTQYF | TGTGCCAGCAGCCTCGGACAACTCCTACACATAGATACGCAGTATTTT
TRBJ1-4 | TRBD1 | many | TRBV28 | CASSSPGQGNEKLFF | TGTGCCAGCAGTTCTCCCGGACAGGGTAACGAAAAACTGTTTTTT
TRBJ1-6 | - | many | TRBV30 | CAWSLPDSSNSPLHF | TGTGCCTGGAGTCTCCCCGACAGTTCTAATTCACCCCTCCACTTT
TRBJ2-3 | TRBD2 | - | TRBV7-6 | CASMLAGGNTDTQYF | TGTGCCAGCATGCTAGCGGGGGGGAACACAGATACGCAGTATTTT
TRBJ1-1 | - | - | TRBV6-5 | CASSYSGGEAFF | TGTGCCAGCAGTTACTCAGGGGGAGAAGCTTTCTTT
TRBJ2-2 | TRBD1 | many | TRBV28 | CASKPQGADTGELFF | TGTGCCAGCAAACCACAGGGGGCGGACACCGGGGAGCTGTTTTTT
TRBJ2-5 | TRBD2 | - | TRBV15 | CATTRPGGGETQYF | TGTGCCACCACCAGGCCGGGCGGGGGTGAGACCCAGTACTTC
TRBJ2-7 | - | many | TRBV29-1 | CSVIASSYEQYF | TGCAGCGTTATAGCAAGCAGCTACGAGCAGTACTTC
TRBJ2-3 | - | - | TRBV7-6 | CASSLARHYTDTQYF | TGTGCCAGCAGCTTAGCGCGCCATTACACAGATACGCAGTATTTT
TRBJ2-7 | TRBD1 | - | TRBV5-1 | CASSWGQTSYEQYF | TGCGCCAGCAGCTGGGGACAGACTTCCTACGAGCAGTACTTC
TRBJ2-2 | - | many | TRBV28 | CASRPTGNTGELFF | TGTGCCAGCAGGCCTACAGGGAACACCGGGGAGCTGTTTTTT
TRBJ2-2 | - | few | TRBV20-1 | CSATPGAGELFF | TGCAGTGCTACCCCTGGGGCCGGGGAGCTGTTTTTT
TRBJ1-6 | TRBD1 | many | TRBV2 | CASSEGGTGRSPLHF | TGTGCCAGCAGTGAGGGGGGGACAGGGAGGTCACCCCTCCACTTT
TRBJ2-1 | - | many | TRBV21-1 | CASKKGATRHNEQFF | TGTGCCAGCAAGAAAGGAGCGACCCGACACAATGAGCAGTTCTTC
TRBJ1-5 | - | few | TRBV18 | CASSPGSGNQPQHF | TGTGCCAGCTCACCAGGGTCCGGGAATCAGCCCCAGCATTTT
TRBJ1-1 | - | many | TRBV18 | CASSPRGTTDTEAFF | TGTGCCAGCTCACCGAGAGGGACGACGGACACTGAAGCTTTCTTT
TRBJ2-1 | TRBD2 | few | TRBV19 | CASRGTSGRSEQFF | TGTGCCAGTAGGGGGACTAGCGGGAGGAGTGAGCAGTTCTTC
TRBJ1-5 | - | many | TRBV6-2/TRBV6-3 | CASSYGGQPQHF | TGTGCCAGCAGTTATGGGGGTCAGCCCCAGCATTTT
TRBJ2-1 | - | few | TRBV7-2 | CASSLSKGYNEQFF | TGTGCCAGCAGCTTATCCAAGGGTTACAATGAGCAGTTCTTC
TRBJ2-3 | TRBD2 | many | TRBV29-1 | CSVTSGTDTQYF | TGCAGCGTTACTAGCGGCACAGATACGCAGTATTTT
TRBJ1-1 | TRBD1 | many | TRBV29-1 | CSGSNRADRLEAFF | TGCAGCGGGTCAAATAGGGCGGACAGGCTTGAAGCTTTCTTT
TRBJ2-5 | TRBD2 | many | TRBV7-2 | CASSTIGGRQETQYF | TGTGCCAGCAGCACCATAGGCGGGAGGCAAGAGACCCAGTACTTC
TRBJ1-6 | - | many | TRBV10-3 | CAISGSANSPLHF | TGTGCCATCAGTGGGTCAGCTAATTCACCCCTCCACTTT
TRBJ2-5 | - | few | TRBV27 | CASSLSWAPWETQYF | TGTGCCAGCAGTTTATCCTGGGCCCCCTGGGAGACCCAGTACTTC
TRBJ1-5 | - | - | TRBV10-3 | CAISGPNSNQPQHF | TGTGCCATCAGTGGGCCGAATAGCAATCAGCCCCAGCATTTT
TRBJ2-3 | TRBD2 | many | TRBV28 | CASSPPLTGRGTDTQYF | TGTGCCAGCAGCCCCCCTCTTACGGGGAGGGGCACAGATACGCAGTATTTT
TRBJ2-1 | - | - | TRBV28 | CASRQDSSYNEQFF | TGTGCCAGCAGACAGGACAGCTCCTACAATGAGCAGTTCTTC
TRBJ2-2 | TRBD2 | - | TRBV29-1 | CSVALAGHYTGELFF | TGCAGCGTTGCCCTAGCGGGACACTACACCGGGGAGCTGTTTTTT
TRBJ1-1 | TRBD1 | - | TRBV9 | CASSGDSHVGAEAFF | TGTGCCAGCAGCGGGGACAGCCATGTGGGCGCTGAAGCTTTCTTT
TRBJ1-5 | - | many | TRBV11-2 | CASSLDPPRTQPQHF | TGTGCCAGCAGCTTAGACCCCCCTAGGACGCAGCCCCAGCATTTT
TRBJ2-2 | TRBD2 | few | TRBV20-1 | CSARAGLGTGELFF | TGCAGTGCTAGAGCGGGACTAGGTACCGGGGAGCTGTTTTTT
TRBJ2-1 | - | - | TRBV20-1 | CSASSYNEQFF | TGCAGTGCTAGCTCCTACAATGAGCAGTTCTTC
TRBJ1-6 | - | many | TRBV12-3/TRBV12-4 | CASRIGQITSPLHF | TGTGCCAGCAGGATCGGACAGATAACTTCACCCCTCCACTTT
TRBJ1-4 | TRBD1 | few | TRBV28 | CASEGGAREKLFF | TGTGCCAGTGAAGGGGGCGCCCGGGAAAAACTGTTTTTT
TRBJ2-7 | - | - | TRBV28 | CASSLNRGHEQYF | TGTGCCAGCAGTTTAAATCGGGGGCACGAGCAGTACTTC